The clone carrying this TCR beta chain was seen repeatedly, ten times or more. The sample comes from a study of T cells in Graves' hyperthyroidism and ophthalmopathy. On the study more broadly: The blood sample was taken at first diagnosis, before treatment began.

There were TCR beta CDR3 regions amplified from RNA transcripts. A set of HTBI primers served as the primers for a first-round RT-PCR of the TCR CDR3. TCRdb re-called the multiplex PCR reads with MiXCR, one entry per CDR3 protein. The table records around 600,000 distinct CDR3 sequences, approximately 15% of them present only once. The CDR3 runs 15 residues. Trimming stripped 0 bases from V and 6 bases from J, with 12 bases between. Germline loops: CDR1 SGHVS, CDR2 FQNEAQ. The source is a woman aged 18-35 years with Graves' ophthalmopathy. The sample comprised blood. The chain employs TRBV7-8 and TRBJ2-1, with D tentatively TRBD1 or TRBD2 (5 bases each). CDR3 sequence (DNA): TGTGCCAGCAGCTTAGCGCTTCGGGACGCCAATGAGCAGTTCTTC. Its protein is CASSLALRDANEQFF.